This record covers a single TCR beta chain. CDR1 and CDR2 from the germline V gene are KGHSH and LQKENI. Trimming pared 4 bases from V and 3 bases from J, leaving 3 bases between. This CDR3 has 11 amino acids. This sample is drawn from a study of control samples from healthy donors and cancer patients. Assay used: immunoSEQ multiplex PCR; TCRdb lists only in-frame clones, some missing. The sample gives 70,000 to 95,000 clones, approximately 93% of which show up once; roughly 0.92% is in the top ten. The sequencing input was blood. The chain has TRBV18 and TRBJ1-1; D gene uncertain. The sequence was collected from a woman younger than 45 in good health. The DNA for the CDR3 is TGTGCCAGCTCACGGGACACTGAAGCTTTCTTT. Residues: CASSRDTEAFF.